The rows below give T cell receptor beta chains drawn from one sample of a study of T cell responses to AZD1222 COVID-19 vaccine. Profiling relied on immunoSEQ multiplex PCR, and the TCRdb table lists in-frame clones only, not all of them. This table holds some 130,000 clones, about 93% found once. Sample: peripheral blood, taken on day 0 of AZD1222 vaccination. The receptors here all came from an adult in good health. Both conserved end residues are part of each CDR3. The D gene is left open where the match is weak. Clone size is given for some rows only: seen once, a few or many times, or a class if the clone is expanded.

J	D	size	V	length	DNA	CDR3
TRBJ1-5	TRBD1	.	TRBV30	12	TGTGCCTGGAGTCAGGGGGGTCAGCCCCAGCATTTT	CAWSQGGQPQHF
TRBJ1-1	.	.	TRBV29-1	11	TGCAGCGTTGAAGTGGGGGCTGAAGCTTTCTTT	CSVEVGAEAFF
TRBJ2-3	.	.	TRBV21-1	16	TGTGCCAGCAGCAAAGAGGAATGCGGGGGCACAGATACGCAGTATTTT	CASSKEECGGTDTQYF
TRBJ1-5	TRBD1	.	TRBV11-2	14	TGTGCCAGCAGCAAGGACAGGGTACGACAGCCCCAGCATTTT	CASSKDRVRQPQHF
TRBJ1-3	.	.	TRBV5-1	14	TGCGCCAGCAGCTTCCAAGGGACCGGAAACACCATATATTTT	CASSFQGTGNTIYF
TRBJ2-7	.	.	TRBV9	15	TGTGCCAGCTCTCCTAGGACAGCAAAGTCCTACGAGCAGTACTTC	CASSPRTAKSYEQYF
TRBJ2-7	.	.	TRBV7-2	15	TGTGCCAGCAGCTTAGTGACGGGGAGATCCTACGAGCAGTACTTC	CASSLVTGRSYEQYF
TRBJ1-6	TRBD1	few	TRBV18	14	TGTGCCAGCTCACCTCAGGGGGGGAATTCACCCCTCCACTTT	CASSPQGGNSPLHF
TRBJ2-5	.	.	TRBV5-1	14	TGCGCCAGCACTCTGGGCAGGGGCCAAGAGACCCAGTACTTC	CASTLGRGQETQYF
TRBJ1-2	TRBD1	.	TRBV2	13	TGTGCCAGTGGACAGGGAGAATACTATGGCTACACCTTC	CASGQGEYYGYTF
TRBJ2-1	TRBD1	.	TRBV6-1	18	TGTGCCAGCAGTGAAAGGGTTAGACGGACAGGGGGTATAAATGAGCAGTTCTTC	CASSERVRRTGGINEQFF
TRBJ1-6	.	.	TRBV27	16	TGTGCCAGCAGTTTGAACAGAGGCTCCTATAATTCACCCCTCCACTTT	CASSLNRGSYNSPLHF
TRBJ1-5	.	.	TRBV6-5	13	TGTGCCAGCAGACAGACACGCTATATGCCCCAGCATTTT	CASRQTRYMPQHF
TRBJ2-2	.	.	TRBV6-1	14	TGTGCCAGCAGTGAACAGGGGCGCACCGGGGAGCTGTTTTTT	CASSEQGRTGELFF
TRBJ1-1	TRBD1	.	TRBV27	17	TGTGCCAGCAGTCCGGACAGGGCGCCCGCTATGAACACTGAAGCTTTCTTT	CASSPDRAPAMNTEAFF
TRBJ2-3	.	.	TRBV18	15	TGTGCCAGCTCACCGTCTACGTCAGGCACAGATACGCAGTATTTT	CASSPSTSGTDTQYF
TRBJ1-1	.	.	TRBV30	13	TGTGCCTGGGGGAGGGGTCCCAACACTGAAGCTTTCTTT	CAWGRGPNTEAFF
TRBJ2-2	.	.	TRBV30	11	TGTGCCTGGAGCCCCTCCGGGGAGCTGTTTTTT	CAWSPSGELFF
TRBJ1-4	.	.	TRBV3-1/TRBV3-2	14	TGTGCCAGCAGCCAAGATTTGGGATGGGGGAAACTGTTTTTT	CASSQDLGWGKLFF
TRBJ1-2	TRBD1	once	TRBV28	14	TGTGCCAGCAGTCTTGGACAGGGCGACTATGGCTACACCTTC	CASSLGQGDYGYTF